The present TCR beta chain was sequenced within a study of T cell responses to AZD1222 COVID-19 vaccine. For this clone: Its antigen is as yet unknown.

This CDR3 contains 14 residues. Trimming removed 4 bases at V and 0 bases at J, with 9 bases between. Germline V CDR1 and CDR2: SNHLY, FYNNEI. The method was immunoSEQ multiplex PCR; TCRdb's version includes in-frame clones alone and lacks a portion of them. The sample lists under 150,000 clones; more than 85% were seen once. Study-level findings and limits: Repertoire sampling was restricted to post-peak T cell response timepoints. Recipients of AZD1222 seropositive at baseline numbered only 6 or 7. When two AZD1222 doses had been given, Spike-specific TCR breadth and depth rose. Donors were largely white British and mainly female; clonal diversity was possibly underestimated.

This sequence originates from an adult in good health. The sequences come from peripheral blood, collected on day 0 of AZD1222 vaccination. The chain is built from TRBV2 and TRBJ1-1; D call uncertain. The CDR3 sequence is CASSVSSMNTEAFF. In nucleotides, the CDR3 is TGTGCCAGCAGTGTCAGTAGCATGAACACTGAAGCTTTCTTT.